Listed below are T cell receptor beta chains from one sample, sequenced in a study of cytomegalovirus exposure and HLA in healthy donors. Sequencing used immunoSEQ multiplex PCR; TCRdb keeps in-frame clones, though not all of them. The sample lists about 110,000 clones, roughly 76% occurring once. Sample: PBMCs. Receptors were obtained from a man aged 18 to 29 in good health and CMV-seronegative. CDR3s include the opening cysteine and the closing phenylalanine or tryptophan. The order of the fields is V gene, J gene, clone size, D gene, CDR3 DNA, CDR3 protein. A D gene is named only where the DNA matches it firmly. Rows give clone size only sometimes, using once, few, many, or a class for an expanded clone.

TRBV11-2	TRBJ1-1	-	TRBD1	TGTGCCAGCAGCCCAGACAGGGTGGCTAATGCTTTCTTT	CASSPDRVANAFF
TRBV19	TRBJ2-1	-	-	TGTGCCAGTTCACCCCAGGGTCCCGAGCAGTTCTTC	CASSPQGPEQFF
TRBV4-2	TRBJ2-7	-	TRBD1	TGTGCCAGCAGCCAAGAAAACGACAGGGGCTACGAGCAGTACTTC	CASSQENDRGYEQYF
TRBV6-5	TRBJ1-2	few	-	TGTGCCAGCAGTTACTCAACAGGGCATGGCTACACCTTC	CASSYSTGHGYTF
TRBV5-1	TRBJ2-1	-	-	TGCGCCAGCAGCTCCTTACACTCCTCGACACACCTGTCCATCAATGAGCAGTTCTTC	CASSSLHSSTHLSINEQFF
TRBV27	TRBJ2-7	-	-	TGTGCCAGCAGTTTATCCAGGGGTGGGCCCTACGAGCAGTACTTC	CASSLSRGGPYEQYF
TRBV7-9	TRBJ1-5	-	TRBD1	TGTGCCAGCAGCTTATCCACAGGGGCTGGCCAGCCCCAGCATTTT	CASSLSTGAGQPQHF
TRBV2	TRBJ2-7	-	-	TGTGCCAGCAGTGGGGACACCTACGAGCAGTACTTC	CASSGDTYEQYF
TRBV18	TRBJ1-2	-	TRBD1	TGTGCCAGCTCACCAGACAGGGATGACTATGGCTACACCTTC	CASSPDRDDYGYTF
TRBV27	TRBJ2-7	-	-	TGTGCCAGCAGTTTAGGGGCCATTCGCCACGAGCAGTACTTC	CASSLGAIRHEQYF
TRBV7-2	TRBJ2-7	-	TRBD1	TGTGCCAGCAGCTTATTTGCTGGGACAGGATTATCCAACGAGCAGTACTTC	CASSLFAGTGLSNEQYF
TRBV4-3	TRBJ2-3	few	-	TGCGCCAGCAGCCAAGCCCTAGGAGATACGCAGTATTTT	CASSQALGDTQYF
TRBV10-1	TRBJ2-7	-	TRBD1	TGCGCCAGCAGTAGGGGACAGGGGGCCACCTACGAGCAGTACTTC	CASSRGQGATYEQYF
TRBV5-1	TRBJ2-7	few	TRBD1	TGCGCCAGCAGCTTGTGGGCCTCGGGACAGGGTCAGGGCTACGAGCAGTACTTC	CASSLWASGQGQGYEQYF
TRBV5-4	TRBJ2-3	-	TRBD1	TGTGCCAGCAGCGCCGGGACAGGGGGGTCCTCAGATACGCAGTATTTT	CASSAGTGGSSDTQYF
TRBV29-1	TRBJ1-6	-	TRBD1	TGCAGCGTGGGACAGGGCCATAATTCACCCCTCCACTTT	CSVGQGHNSPLHF
TRBV7-2	TRBJ2-3	once	TRBD2	TGTGCCAGCAGCTTAACTAGCGGGGGAACTTCTACGCAGTATTTT	CASSLTSGGTSTQYF
TRBV9	TRBJ2-5	-	-	TGTGCCAGCAGCGTAAGCCCCGACTGGAGGGAGACCCAGTACTTC	CASSVSPDWRETQYF
TRBV5-4	TRBJ1-2	few	TRBD1	TGTGCCAGCAGCTTGGTAGGGACAGGAGCTAACTATGGCTACACCTTC	CASSLVGTGANYGYTF
TRBV19	TRBJ2-3	once	TRBD1	TGTGCCACCAGACAGGGGTGGGGCACAGATACGCAGTATTTT	CATRQGWGTDTQYF
TRBV2	TRBJ2-5	-	-	TGTGCCAGCAGTGAAGCGCTTCGGGTGGAGACCCAGTACTTC	CASSEALRVETQYF
TRBV7-6	TRBJ2-1	-	TRBD2	TGTGCCAGCAGCTTACGCCCTAGCGGGGGGCCGCGGAATGAGCAGTTCTTC	CASSLRPSGGPRNEQFF
TRBV19	TRBJ2-2	-	TRBD1	TGTGCCAGTGGACAGGGGGCCGGGGAGCTGTTTTTT	CASGQGAGELFF
TRBV21-1	TRBJ1-5	-	-	TGTGCCAGCAGCACGGATACGGGACAAAGCAATCAGCCCCAGCATTTT	CASSTDTGQSNQPQHF
TRBV5-1	TRBJ2-7	-	-	TGCGCCAGCAGCTTGGAAACGGGTACTCCCTACGAGCAGTACTTC	CASSLETGTPYEQYF
TRBV4-2	TRBJ2-2	-	TRBD2	TGTGCCAGCAGCCCTGGGACTAGCGGCACCGGGGAGCTGTTTTTT	CASSPGTSGTGELFF
TRBV4-3	TRBJ2-6	few	-	TGCGCCAGCAGCCAAGCCACGGGCTCTGGGGCCAACGTCCTGACTTTC	CASSQATGSGANVLTF
TRBV6-5	TRBJ1-2	-	-	TGTGCCAGCAGCTCCGACAGGAGTAACTATGGCTACACCTTC	CASSSDRSNYGYTF
TRBV6-5	TRBJ1-1	-	-	TGTGCCAGCCACAGCTTGAACACTGAAGCTTTCTTT	CASHSLNTEAFF
TRBV7-9	TRBJ1-5	-	-	TGTGCCAGCAGCTTCAACAGTCCCAATCAGCCCCAGCATTTT	CASSFNSPNQPQHF
TRBV27	TRBJ1-1	-	TRBD1	TGTGCCAGCAGTCGGAGGGACAGAGTCACTGAAGCTTTCTTT	CASSRRDRVTEAFF
TRBV28	TRBJ1-5	few	-	TGTGCCAGCAGCTTCAATCAGCCCCAGCATTTT	CASSFNQPQHF
TRBV28	TRBJ1-1	-	-	TGTGCCAGCGGCGAGGGAGGACCTAACACTGAAGCTTTCTTT	CASGEGGPNTEAFF
TRBV5-4	TRBJ2-5	-	TRBD2	TGTGCCAGCACCATTCGGGGGGGCCAAGAGACCCAGTACTTC	CASTIRGGQETQYF
TRBV11-2	TRBJ1-3	-	TRBD1	TGTGCCAGCAGCAACACAGGGGGGGACGGAAACACCATATATTTT	CASSNTGGDGNTIYF
TRBV6-5	TRBJ1-2	-	TRBD1	TGTGCCAGCAGGGCCTACTGGGACAGCGTTAATGGCTACACCTTC	CASRAYWDSVNGYTF
TRBV6-5	TRBJ1-5	-	TRBD1	TGTGCCAGCAGAAGACAGGGCACGATAGGACAGCCCCAGCATTTT	CASRRQGTIGQPQHF